This TCR beta chain was profiled in a study of OX40 agonist ivuxolimab in advanced cancers. As for the study in general: Every 2 weeks, patients received ivuxolimab intravenously, dosed at 0.01 to 10 mg/kg.

Remarks on this clone: The antigen is not known.

Findings and caveats of the study: There was clonal expansion of CD4+ and CD8+ blood T cells by week 6 at 0.1 to 3.0 mg/kg. Among some nonresponders, normalized T-cell clonal expansion was also low.

Germline CDR1 MNHEY, CDR2 SVGAGI. Trimming at V came to 5 bases and at J to 4 bases, leaving 4 bases not matched to a gene. The CDR3 has 14 residues. Libraries were prepared by immunoSEQ multiplex PCR; TCRdb keeps only in-frame clonotypes and omits some of them. The profile shows 30,000 to 40,000 clones, around four fifths of them singletons. This clonotype originated in an adult with an advanced solid tumor such as melanoma, head and neck, liver or kidney cancer. The gene calls are TRBV6-5 and TRBJ1-5; TRBD1 matches 8 bases. The input for sequencing was CD4+ or CD8+ T cells sorted from blood, taken in a trial of the OX40 agonist ivuxolimab. As DNA, the CDR3 is TGTGCCAGCAGTACGTGGACAGGGAATCAGCCCCAGCATTTT. Residues: CASSTWTGNQPQHF.